This entry lists 4 T cell receptor beta chains sequenced from one sample in a study of T cells in Graves' hyperthyroidism and ophthalmopathy. Researchers took RNA transcripts and amplified the TCR beta CDR3 regions from them. Using the HTBI primer set, a first-round RT-PCR was run on the TCR CDR3. A single record per CDR3 protein comes from TCRdb applying MiXCR to the multiplex PCR reads. The profile shows roughly 170,000 distinct CDR3 sequences, 8% to 9.5% of them singletons. The sample was blood. All receptors come from a woman aged 18-30 years with Graves' hyperthyroidism that later progressed to Graves' ophthalmopathy.

This clonotype occurred a few times. This chain connects TRBV30 to TRBJ2-1; 7 positions agree with TRBD2. Germline V lookup: CDR1 GTSNPN, CDR2 SVGIG (reference sequence). V dropped 2 bases and J dropped 8; count of bases not matched to a gene: 3. CDR3 size: 12 residues. The CDR3 sequence is CAWSRSGDEQFF. As DNA, the CDR3 is TGTGCCTGGAGTAGGAGCGGGGATGAGCAGTTCTTC.

This clonotype showed up just a few times. The CDR3 coding sequence is TGTGCCTGGAGGGGACTCGGACAGGGAGACTATGGCTACACCTTC. Protein: CAWRGLGQGDYGYTF. This chain uses TRBV30 with TRBJ1-2; 8 bases align to TRBD1. V dropped 3 bases and J dropped 3; count of bases not matched to a gene: 9. CDR3 length equals 15 residues. CDR1 GTSNPN and CDR2 SVGIG come from the germline V gene (reference sequence).

In this sample, this clonotype turned up many times. The chain joins TRBV18 to TRBJ2-5; no reliable D call. V lost 5 bases and J lost 2, with 15 bases in between. This CDR3 has 15 residues. Germline-derived CDR1 and CDR2 are KGHSH and LQKENI. DNA of the CDR3: TGTGCCAGCTCAGAAACAGAACAGAAGCAAGAGACCCAGTACTTC. As protein: CASSETEQKQETQYF.

This clonotype has just a few counts. The CDR3 DNA is TGCGCCAGCAGCCAAGGGTATCTAGCGGGAGGGCGGCAAGAGACCCAGTACTTC. Its translation is CASSQGYLAGGRQETQYF. The chain combines TRBV4-1 with TRBJ2-5; 12 positions agree with TRBD2. There are 18 residues in the CDR3. V was pared by 1 base and J by 2 bases, with 8 bases of the junction left unmatched. Germline CDR1 and CDR2: MGHRA and YSYEKL.